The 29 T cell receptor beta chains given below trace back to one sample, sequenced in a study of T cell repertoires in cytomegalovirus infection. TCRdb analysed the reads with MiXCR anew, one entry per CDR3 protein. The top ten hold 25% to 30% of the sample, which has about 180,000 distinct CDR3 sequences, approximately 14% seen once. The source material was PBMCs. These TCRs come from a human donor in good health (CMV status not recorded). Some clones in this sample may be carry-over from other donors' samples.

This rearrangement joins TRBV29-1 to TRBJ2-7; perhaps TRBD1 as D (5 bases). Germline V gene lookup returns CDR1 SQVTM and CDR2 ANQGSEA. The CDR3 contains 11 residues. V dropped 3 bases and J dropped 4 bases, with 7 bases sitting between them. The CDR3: CSVDRGYEQYF. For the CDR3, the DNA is TGCAGCGTTGATAGGGGATACGAGCAGTACTTC.

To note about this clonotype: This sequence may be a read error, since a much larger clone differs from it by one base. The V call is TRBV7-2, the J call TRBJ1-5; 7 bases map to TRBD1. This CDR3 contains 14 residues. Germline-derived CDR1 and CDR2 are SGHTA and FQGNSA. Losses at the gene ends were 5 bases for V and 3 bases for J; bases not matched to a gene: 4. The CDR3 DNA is TGTGCCAGCAGCAACAGGGGAGACAATCAGCCCCAGCATTTT. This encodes CASSNRGDNQPQHF.

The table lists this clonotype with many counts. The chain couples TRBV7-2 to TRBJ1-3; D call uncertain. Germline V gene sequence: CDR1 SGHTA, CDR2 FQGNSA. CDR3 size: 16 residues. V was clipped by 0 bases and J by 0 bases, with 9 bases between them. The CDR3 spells CASSLAQVDSGNTIYF. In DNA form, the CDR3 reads TGTGCCAGCAGCTTAGCCCAGGTCGACTCTGGAAACACCATATATTTT.

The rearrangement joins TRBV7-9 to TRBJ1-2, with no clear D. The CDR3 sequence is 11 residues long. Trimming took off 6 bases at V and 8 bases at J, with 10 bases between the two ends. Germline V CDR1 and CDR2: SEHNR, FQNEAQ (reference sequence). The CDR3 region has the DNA TGTGCCAGCAGTAAAACGATCGGCTACACCTTC. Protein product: CASSKTIGYTF.

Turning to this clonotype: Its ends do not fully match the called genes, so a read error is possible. The CDR3 region is CVSTERQNNSPLHF. The CDR3 DNA follows: TGTGTCAGCACCGAAAGACAGAATAATTCACCCCTCCACTTT. The chain couples TRBV7-6 to TRBJ1-6; D may be TRBD1 (5 bases). CDR1 and CDR2 from the germline V gene are SGHVS and FNYEAQ. The CDR3 is 14 amino acids.

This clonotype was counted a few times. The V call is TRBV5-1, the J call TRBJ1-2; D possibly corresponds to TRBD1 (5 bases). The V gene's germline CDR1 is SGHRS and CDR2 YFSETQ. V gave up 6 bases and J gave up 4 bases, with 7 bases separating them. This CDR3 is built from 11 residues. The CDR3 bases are TGCGCCAGCACTGACAGCTATGGCTACACCTTC. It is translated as CASTDSYGYTF.

In nucleotides, the CDR3 is TGTGCCAGCAGCGTAGGACAGGCGGGTGGAAACACCATATATTTT. The encoded protein is CASSVGQAGGNTIYF. This rearrangement joins TRBV9 to TRBJ1-3, with TRBD1 as a possible D gene (6 bases). With 0 bases removed from V and 3 bases from J, the gap between germline ends came to 10 bases. CDR3 length: 15 residues. Germline V lookup: CDR1 SGDLS, CDR2 YYNGEE.

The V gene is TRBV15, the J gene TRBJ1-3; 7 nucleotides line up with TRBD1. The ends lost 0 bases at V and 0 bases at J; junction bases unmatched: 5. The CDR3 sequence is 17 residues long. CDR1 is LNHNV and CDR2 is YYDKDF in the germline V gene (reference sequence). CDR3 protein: CATSRDWGTDSGNTIYF. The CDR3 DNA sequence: TGTGCCACCAGCAGAGATTGGGGGACAGACTCTGGAAACACCATATATTTT.

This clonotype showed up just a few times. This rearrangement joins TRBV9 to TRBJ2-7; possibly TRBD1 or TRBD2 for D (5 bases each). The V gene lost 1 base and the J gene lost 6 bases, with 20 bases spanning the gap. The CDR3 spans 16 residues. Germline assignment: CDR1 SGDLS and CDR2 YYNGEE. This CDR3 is CASSVNPHGAGGEQYF. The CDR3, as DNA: TGTGCCAGCAGCGTAAATCCCCACGGGGCAGGCGGCGAGCAGTACTTC. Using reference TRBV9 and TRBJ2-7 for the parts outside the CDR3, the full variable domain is DSGVTQTPKHLITATGQRVTLRCSPRSGDLSVYWYQQSLDQGLQFLIQYYNGEERAKGNILERFSAQQFPDLHSELNLSSLELGDSALYFCASSVNPHGAGGEQYFGPGTRLTVT.

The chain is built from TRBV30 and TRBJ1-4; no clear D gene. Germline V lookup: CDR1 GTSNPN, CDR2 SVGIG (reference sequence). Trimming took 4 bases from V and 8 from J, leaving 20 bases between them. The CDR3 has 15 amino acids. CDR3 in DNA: TGTGCCTGGAATGTCGGGGTAACGGGCGTGGAAAAACTGTTTTTT. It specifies CAWNVGVTGVEKLFF.

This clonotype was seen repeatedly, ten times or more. CDR3 sequence: CASSLVEPDLTF. In nucleotides, the CDR3 is TGTGCCAGCAGCTTAGTTGAGCCAGACCTGACTTTC. V and J are TRBV7-2 and TRBJ2-6; D remains unclear. The germline V and J ends were trimmed by 1 base and 15 bases, with 10 bases remaining between them. In germline, CDR1 is SGHTA, CDR2 FQGNSA. The CDR3 is 12 residues long.

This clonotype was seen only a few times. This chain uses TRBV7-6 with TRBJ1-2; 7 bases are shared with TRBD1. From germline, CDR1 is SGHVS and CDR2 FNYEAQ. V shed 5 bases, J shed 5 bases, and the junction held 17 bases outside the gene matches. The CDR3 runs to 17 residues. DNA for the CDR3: TGTGCCAGCAGCCGCGCCGGGGGGGGACAGACCTCTTATGGCTACACCTTC. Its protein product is CASSRAGGGQTSYGYTF. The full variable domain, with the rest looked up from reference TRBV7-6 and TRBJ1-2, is GAGVSQSPRYKVTKRGQDVALRCDPISGHVSLYWYRQALGQGPEFLTYFNYEAQQDKSGLPNDRFSAERPEGSISTLTIQRTEQRDSAMYRCASSRAGGGQTSYGYTFGSGTRLTVV.

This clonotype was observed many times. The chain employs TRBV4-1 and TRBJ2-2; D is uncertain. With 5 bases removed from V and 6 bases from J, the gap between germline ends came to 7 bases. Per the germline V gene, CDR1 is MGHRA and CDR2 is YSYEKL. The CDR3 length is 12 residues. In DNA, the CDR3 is TGCGCCAGCAGCTATGGAGCCGGGGAGCTGTTTTTT. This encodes CASSYGAGELFF.

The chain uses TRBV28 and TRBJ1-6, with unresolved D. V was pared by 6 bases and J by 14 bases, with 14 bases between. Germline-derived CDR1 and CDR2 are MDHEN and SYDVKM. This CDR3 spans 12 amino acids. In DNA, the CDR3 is TGTGCCAGCAGCTCGGGCCCCCTCACCCTCCACTTT. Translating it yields CASSSGPLTLHF.

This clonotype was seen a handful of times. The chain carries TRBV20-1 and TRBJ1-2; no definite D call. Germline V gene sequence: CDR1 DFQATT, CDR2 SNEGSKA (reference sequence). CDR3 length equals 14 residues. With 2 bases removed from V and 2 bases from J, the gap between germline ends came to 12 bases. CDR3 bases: TGCAGTGCTAGAAAGGCAGCAGCCAACTATGGCTACACCTTC. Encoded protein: CSARKAAANYGYTF.

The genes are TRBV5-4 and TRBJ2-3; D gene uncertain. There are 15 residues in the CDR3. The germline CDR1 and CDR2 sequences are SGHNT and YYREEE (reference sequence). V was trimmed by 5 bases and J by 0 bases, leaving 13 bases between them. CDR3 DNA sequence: TGTGCCAGCAGGGTTGGAGCGACTAGCACAGATACGCAGTATTTT. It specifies CASRVGATSTDTQYF.

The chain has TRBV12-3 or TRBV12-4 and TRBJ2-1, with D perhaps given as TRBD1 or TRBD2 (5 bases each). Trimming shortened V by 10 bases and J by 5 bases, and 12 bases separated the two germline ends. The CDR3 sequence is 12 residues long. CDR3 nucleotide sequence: TGTGCCATTTCGGTGGGACACAATGAGCAGTTCTTC. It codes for CAISVGHNEQFF.

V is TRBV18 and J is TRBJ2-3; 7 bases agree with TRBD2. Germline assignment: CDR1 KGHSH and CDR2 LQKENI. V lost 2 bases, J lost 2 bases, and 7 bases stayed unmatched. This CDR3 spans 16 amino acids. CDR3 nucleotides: TGTGCCAGCTCACCAAGGGCTAGCGGCTTCACAGATACGCAGTATTTT. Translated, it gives CASSPRASGFTDTQYF.

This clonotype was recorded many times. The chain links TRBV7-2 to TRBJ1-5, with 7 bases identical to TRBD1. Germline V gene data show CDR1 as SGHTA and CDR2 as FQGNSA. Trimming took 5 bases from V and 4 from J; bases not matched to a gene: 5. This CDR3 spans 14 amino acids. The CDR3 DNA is TGTGCCAGCAGCCAAGGGGGCGCGAATCAGCCCCAGCATTTT. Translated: CASSQGGANQPQHF.

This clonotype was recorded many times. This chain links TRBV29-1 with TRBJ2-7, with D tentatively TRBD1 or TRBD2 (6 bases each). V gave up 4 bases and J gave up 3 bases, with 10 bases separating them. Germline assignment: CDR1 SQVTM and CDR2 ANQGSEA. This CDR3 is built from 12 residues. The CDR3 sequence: CSVARDNYEQYF. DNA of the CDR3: TGCAGCGTTGCGCGGGACAACTACGAGCAGTACTTC.

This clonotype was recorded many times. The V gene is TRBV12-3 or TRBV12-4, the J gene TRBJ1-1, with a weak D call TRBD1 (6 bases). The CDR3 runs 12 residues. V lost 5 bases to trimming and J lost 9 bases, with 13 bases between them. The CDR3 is CASSIDRWKAFF. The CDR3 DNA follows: TGTGCCAGCAGTATTGACAGGTGGAAAGCTTTCTTT.

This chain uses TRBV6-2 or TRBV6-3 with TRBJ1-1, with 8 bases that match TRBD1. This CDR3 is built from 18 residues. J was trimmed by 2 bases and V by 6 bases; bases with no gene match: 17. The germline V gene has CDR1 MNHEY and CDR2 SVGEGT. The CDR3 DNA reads TGTGCCAGCAGGCCTACCACCGGGACAGGAATACCAAACACTGAAGCTTTCTTT. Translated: CASRPTTGTGIPNTEAFF.

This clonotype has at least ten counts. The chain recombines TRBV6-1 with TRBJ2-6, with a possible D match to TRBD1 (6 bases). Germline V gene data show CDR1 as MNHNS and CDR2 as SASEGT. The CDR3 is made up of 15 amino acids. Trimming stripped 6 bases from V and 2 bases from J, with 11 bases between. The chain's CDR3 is CASRIQGAGANVLTF. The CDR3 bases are TGTGCCAGCAGGATACAGGGAGCTGGGGCCAACGTCCTGACTTTC.

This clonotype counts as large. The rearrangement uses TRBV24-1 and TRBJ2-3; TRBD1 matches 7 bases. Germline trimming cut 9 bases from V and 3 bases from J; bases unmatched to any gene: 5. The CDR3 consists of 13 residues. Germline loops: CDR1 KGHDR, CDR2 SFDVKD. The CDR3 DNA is TGTGCCACCCGGGACAGTTTGACAGATACGCAGTATTTT. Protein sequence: CATRDSLTDTQYF.

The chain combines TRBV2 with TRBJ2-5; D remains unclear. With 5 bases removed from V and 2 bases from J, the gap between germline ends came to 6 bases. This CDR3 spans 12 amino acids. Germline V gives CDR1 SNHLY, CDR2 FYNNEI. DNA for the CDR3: TGTGCCAGCAGTCCGAATCAAGAGACCCAGTACTTC. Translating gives CASSPNQETQYF.

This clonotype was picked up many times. The CDR3 DNA follows: TGCAGTGCTACCCTTCAGGGTATCGAGACCCAGTACTTC. Encoded protein: CSATLQGIETQYF. This chain uses TRBV20-1 with TRBJ2-5, with D possibly TRBD1 on 5 matching bases. The CDR3 is made up of 13 amino acids. V was cut by 4 bases and J by 5 bases, with 14 bases left in between. Germline V gene sequence: CDR1 DFQATT, CDR2 SNEGSKA (reference sequence).

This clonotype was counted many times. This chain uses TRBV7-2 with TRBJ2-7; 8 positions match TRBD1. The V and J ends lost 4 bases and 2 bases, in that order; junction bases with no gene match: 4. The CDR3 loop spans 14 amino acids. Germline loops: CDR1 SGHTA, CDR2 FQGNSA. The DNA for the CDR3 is TGTGCCAGCAGCTCTAACAGGGGGACCTACGAGCAGTACTTC. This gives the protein CASSSNRGTYEQYF.

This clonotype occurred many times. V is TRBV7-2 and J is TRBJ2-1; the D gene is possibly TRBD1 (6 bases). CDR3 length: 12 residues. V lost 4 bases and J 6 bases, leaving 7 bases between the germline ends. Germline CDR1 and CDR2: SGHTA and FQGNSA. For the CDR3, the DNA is TGTGCCAGCAGCTCGGACAGCAATGAGCAGTTCTTC. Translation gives CASSSDSNEQFF. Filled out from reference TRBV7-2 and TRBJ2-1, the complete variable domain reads GAGVSQSPSNKVTEKGKDVELRCDPISGHTALYWYRQSLGQGLEFLIYFQGNSAPDKSGLPSDRFSAERTGGSVSTLTIQRTQQEDSAVYLCASSSDSNEQFFGPGTRLTVL.

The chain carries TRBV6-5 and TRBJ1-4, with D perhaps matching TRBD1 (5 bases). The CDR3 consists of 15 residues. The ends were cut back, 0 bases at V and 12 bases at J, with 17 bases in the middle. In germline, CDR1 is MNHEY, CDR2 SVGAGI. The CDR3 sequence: CASSYSQGSQKELFF. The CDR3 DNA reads TGTGCCAGCAGTTACTCGCAGGGCTCCCAGAAAGAACTGTTTTTT.